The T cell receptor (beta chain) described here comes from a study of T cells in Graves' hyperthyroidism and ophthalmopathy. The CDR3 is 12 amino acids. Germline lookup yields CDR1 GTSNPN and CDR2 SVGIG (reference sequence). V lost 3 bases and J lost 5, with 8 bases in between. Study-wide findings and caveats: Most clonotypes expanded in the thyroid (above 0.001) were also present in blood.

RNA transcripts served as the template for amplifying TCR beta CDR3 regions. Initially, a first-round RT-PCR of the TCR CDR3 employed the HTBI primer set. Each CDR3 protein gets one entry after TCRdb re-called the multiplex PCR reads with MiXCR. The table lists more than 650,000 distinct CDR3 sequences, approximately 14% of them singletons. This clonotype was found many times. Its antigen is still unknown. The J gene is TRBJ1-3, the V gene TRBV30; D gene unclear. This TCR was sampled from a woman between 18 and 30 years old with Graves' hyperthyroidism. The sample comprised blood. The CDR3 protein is CAWRGGRNTIYF. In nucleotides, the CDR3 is TGTGCCTGGAGGGGTGGGAGAAACACCATATATTTT.